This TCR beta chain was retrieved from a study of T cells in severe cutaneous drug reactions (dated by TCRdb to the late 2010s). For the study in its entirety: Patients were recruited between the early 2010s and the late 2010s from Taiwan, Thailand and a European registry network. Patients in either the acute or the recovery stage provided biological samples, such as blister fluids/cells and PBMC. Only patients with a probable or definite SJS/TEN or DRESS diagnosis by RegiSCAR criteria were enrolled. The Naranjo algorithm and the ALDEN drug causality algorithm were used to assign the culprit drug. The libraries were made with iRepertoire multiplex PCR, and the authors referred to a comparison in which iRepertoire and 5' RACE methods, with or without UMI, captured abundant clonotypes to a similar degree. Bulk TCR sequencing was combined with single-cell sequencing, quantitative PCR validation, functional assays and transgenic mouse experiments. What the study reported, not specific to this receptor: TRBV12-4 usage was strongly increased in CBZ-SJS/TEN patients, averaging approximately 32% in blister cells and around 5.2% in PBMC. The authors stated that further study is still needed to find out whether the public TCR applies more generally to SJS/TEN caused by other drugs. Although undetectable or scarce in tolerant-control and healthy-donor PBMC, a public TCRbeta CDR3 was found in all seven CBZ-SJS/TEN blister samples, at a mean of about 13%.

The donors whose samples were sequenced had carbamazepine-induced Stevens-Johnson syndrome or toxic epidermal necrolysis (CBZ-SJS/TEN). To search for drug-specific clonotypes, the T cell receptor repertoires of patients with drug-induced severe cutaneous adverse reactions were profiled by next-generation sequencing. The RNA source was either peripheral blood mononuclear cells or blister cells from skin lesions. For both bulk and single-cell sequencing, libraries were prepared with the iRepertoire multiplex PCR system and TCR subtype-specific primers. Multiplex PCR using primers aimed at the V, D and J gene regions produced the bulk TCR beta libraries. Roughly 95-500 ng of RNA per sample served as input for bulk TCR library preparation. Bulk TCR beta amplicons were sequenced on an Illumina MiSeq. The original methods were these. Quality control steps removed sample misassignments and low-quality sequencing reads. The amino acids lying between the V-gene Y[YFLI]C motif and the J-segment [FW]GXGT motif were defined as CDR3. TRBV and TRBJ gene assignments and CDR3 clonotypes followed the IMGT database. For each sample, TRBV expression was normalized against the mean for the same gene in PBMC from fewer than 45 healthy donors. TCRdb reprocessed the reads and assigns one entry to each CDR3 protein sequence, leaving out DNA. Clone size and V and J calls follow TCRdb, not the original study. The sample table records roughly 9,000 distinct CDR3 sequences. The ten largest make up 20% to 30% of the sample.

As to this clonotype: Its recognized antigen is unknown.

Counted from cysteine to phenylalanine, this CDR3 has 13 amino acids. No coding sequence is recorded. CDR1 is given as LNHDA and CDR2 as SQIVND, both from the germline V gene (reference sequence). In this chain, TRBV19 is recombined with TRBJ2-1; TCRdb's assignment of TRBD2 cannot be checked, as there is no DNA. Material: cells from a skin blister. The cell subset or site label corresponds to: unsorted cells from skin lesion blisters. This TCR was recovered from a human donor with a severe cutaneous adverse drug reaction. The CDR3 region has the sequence CASRTSVRGEQFF.